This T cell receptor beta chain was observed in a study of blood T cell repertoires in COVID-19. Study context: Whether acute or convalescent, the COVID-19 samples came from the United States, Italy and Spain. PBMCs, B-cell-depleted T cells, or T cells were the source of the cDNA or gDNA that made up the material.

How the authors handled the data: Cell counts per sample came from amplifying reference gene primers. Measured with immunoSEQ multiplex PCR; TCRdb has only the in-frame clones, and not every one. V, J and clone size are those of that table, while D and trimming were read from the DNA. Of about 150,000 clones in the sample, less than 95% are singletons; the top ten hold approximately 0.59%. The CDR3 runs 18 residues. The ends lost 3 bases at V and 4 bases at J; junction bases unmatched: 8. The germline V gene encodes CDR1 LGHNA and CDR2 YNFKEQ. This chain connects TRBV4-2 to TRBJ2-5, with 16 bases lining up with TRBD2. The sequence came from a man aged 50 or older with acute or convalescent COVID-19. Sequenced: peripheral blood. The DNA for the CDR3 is TGTGCCAGCAGCCACGGGACTAGCGGGAGGGCCCTGCGAGAGACCCAGTACTTC. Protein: CASSHGTSGRALRETQYF.